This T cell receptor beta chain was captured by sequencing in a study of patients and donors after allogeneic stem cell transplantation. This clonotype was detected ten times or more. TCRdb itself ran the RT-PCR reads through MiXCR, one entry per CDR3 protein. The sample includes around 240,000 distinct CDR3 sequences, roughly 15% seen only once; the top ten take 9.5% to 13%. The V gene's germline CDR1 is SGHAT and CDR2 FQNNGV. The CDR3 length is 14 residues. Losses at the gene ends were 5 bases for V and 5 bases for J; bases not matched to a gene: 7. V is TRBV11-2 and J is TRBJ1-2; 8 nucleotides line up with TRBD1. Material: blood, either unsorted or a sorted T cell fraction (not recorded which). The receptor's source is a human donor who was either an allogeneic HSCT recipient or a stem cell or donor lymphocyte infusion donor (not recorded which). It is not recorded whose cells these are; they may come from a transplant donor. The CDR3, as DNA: TGTGCCAGCAGCCACAGGGACAGGCGTTATGGCTACACCTTC. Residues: CASSHRDRRYGYTF.